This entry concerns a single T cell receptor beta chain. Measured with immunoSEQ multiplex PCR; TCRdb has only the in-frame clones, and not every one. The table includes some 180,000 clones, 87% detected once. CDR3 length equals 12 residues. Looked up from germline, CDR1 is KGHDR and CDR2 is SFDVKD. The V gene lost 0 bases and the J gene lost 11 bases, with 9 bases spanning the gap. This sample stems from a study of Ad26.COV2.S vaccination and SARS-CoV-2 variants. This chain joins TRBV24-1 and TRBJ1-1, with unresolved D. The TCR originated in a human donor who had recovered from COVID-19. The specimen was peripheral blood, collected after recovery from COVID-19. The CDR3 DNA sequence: TGTGCCACCAGTGATTTGAAGGGCTGGGCTTTCTTT. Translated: CATSDLKGWAFF.